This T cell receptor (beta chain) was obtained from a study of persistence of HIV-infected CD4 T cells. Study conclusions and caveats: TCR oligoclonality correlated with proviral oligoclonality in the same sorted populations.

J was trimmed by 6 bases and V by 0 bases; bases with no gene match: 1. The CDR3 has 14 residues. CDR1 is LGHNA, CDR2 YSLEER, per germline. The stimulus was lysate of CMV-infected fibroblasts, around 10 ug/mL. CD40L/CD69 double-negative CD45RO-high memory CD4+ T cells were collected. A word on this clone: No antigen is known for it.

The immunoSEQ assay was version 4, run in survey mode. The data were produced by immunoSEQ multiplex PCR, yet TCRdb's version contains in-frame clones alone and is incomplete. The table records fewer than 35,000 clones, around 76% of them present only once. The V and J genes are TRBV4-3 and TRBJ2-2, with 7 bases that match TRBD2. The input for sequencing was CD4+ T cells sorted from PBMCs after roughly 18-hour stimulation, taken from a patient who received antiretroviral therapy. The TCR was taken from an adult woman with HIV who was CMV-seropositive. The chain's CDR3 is CASSQEAGAGELFF. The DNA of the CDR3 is TGCGCCAGCAGCCAAGAGGCGGGGGCCGGGGAGCTGTTTTTT.